Shown below are 11 T cell receptor beta chains from a single sample sequenced in a study of cytomegalovirus exposure and HLA in healthy donors. Both 60 Vbeta primers and 13 Jbeta primers went into the PCR. This table comes from immunoSEQ multiplex PCR, and its TCRdb copy is limited to in-frame clones, with some not included. The table has over 100,000 clones, over 75% seen once. Specimen: PBMCs. The receptors originated from a male donor in good health and CMV-seropositive.

V and J are TRBV6-4 and TRBJ2-1; 13 bases fit TRBD2. This CDR3 has 15 amino acids. Trimming removed 3 bases from V and 6 bases from J; junction bases left unmatched: 2. Per the germline V gene, CDR1 is MRHNA and CDR2 is SNTAGT. The CDR3 bases are TGTGCCAGCAGTGAAAGGACTAGCGGGAGCAATGAGCAGTTCTTC. This gives the protein CASSERTSGSNEQFF.

V gene TRBV5-1 combines with J gene TRBJ2-3, with 8 bases fitting TRBD2. The germline CDR1 and CDR2 sequences are SGHRS and YFSETQ. V was pared by 0 bases and J by 2 bases, with 8 bases of the junction left unmatched. The CDR3 sequence is 17 residues long. The CDR3 region has the DNA TGCGCCAGCAGCTTGGGGTTAGCGGGGTACTACACAGATACGCAGTATTTT. Translating gives CASSLGLAGYYTDTQYF.

The rearrangement links TRBV27 to TRBJ2-1; D gene uncertain. The CDR3 has 12 residues. V was clipped by 7 bases and J by 3 bases, with 7 bases between them. From germline, CDR1 is MNHEY and CDR2 SMNVEV (reference sequence). The CDR3 sequence: CASKWLYNEQFF. The CDR3, as DNA: TGTGCCAGCAAATGGCTCTACAATGAGCAGTTCTTC.

The V call is TRBV10-3, the J call TRBJ2-7, with TRBD1 identical over 11 bases. J lost 6 bases, V lost 5 bases, and 9 bases had no gene match. The CDR3 consists of 15 residues. CDR1 is ENHRY and CDR2 is SYGVKD in the germline V gene. The CDR3 DNA sequence: TGTGCCATCAGTAGAACCGGGACAGGGGGATTCGAGCAGTACTTC. Amino acid sequence: CAISRTGTGGFEQYF.

As for this clone: An end of the junction differs from the germline gene, which may be a read error. As DNA, the CDR3 is TGTGCCAGCAGCCCCCGGACTAGCGGGAGGGAAAACAGTCAGTACTTC. It translates to CASSPRTSGRENSQYF. The rearrangement joins TRBV9 to TRBJ2-4; 15 bases are shared with TRBD2. Germline-derived CDR1 and CDR2 are SGDLS and YYNGEE. CDR3 length: 16 residues.

This clone has a single count. This chain links TRBV6-6 with TRBJ2-3, with TRBD2 as a possible D gene (6 bases). This CDR3 has 16 residues. V lost 2 bases, J lost 1 base, and 13 bases lay in between. From germline, CDR1 is MNHNY and CDR2 SVGAGI (reference sequence). CDR3 bases: TGTGCCAGCAGTTACGGGGCGGGAAAGGGCACAGATACGCAGTATTTT. Its translation: CASSYGAGKGTDTQYF.

The rearrangement uses TRBV6-5 and TRBJ1-1; 11 bases align to TRBD1. The CDR3 contains 15 residues. Germline CDR1 and CDR2: MNHEY and SVGAGI. The J segment lost 7 bases and the V segment lost 0 bases, leaving 4 bases of the junction unmatched. DNA of the CDR3: TGTGCCAGCAGTTACTCGGGACAGGGGGTCGGTGAAGCTTTCTTT. It encodes CASSYSGQGVGEAFF.

This sequence joins TRBV6-1 and TRBJ2-5; the match to TRBD2 covers 10 bases. Germline V gene sequence: CDR1 MNHNS, CDR2 SASEGT. Germline trimming cut 6 bases from V and 5 bases from J; bases unmatched to any gene: 9. The CDR3 spans 15 residues. CDR3 coding DNA: TGTGCCAGCAGGTCAAGCGGGGGGGCCACGGAGACCCAGTACTTC. Its translation: CASRSSGGATETQYF.

For this clone: The junction does not match germline at one end; this may be a read error. This sequence joins TRBV7-9 and TRBJ1-2; no definite D call. Germline CDR1 reads SEHNR; CDR2 reads FQNEAQ (reference sequence). The CDR3 loop spans 12 amino acids. The CDR3 DNA sequence: TGTTCCAGCAGCACATACAACGATGGCTACACCTTC. Translating it yields CSSSTYNDGYTF.

V usage is TRBV6-1 and J usage is TRBJ2-7, with 7 positions matching TRBD2. J was trimmed by 2 bases and V by 5 bases; bases with no gene match: 3. There are 13 residues in the CDR3. Germline-derived CDR1 and CDR2 are MNHNS and SASEGT. The chain's CDR3 is CASSKTSAYEQYF. In DNA, the CDR3 is TGTGCCAGCAGTAAAACTAGCGCCTACGAGCAGTACTTC.

The chain is built from TRBV5-1 and TRBJ2-6, with 7 bases lining up with TRBD1. This CDR3 is 16 amino acids long. CDR1 is SGHRS, CDR2 YFSETQ, per germline. With 4 bases clipped from V and 2 bases from J, the junction kept 6 bases outside the gene matches. CDR3 in amino acids: CASSPGQSAGANVLTF. CDR3 in DNA: TGCGCCAGCAGCCCGGGACAGTCCGCTGGGGCCAACGTCCTGACTTTC.